This record covers a single T cell receptor beta chain. What it binds is not known. This sample is drawn from a study of T cell responses to AZD1222 COVID-19 vaccine. Study as a whole: Second-dose intervals near 4 or 12 weeks were combined.

The V end was cut by 5 bases, the J end by 5 bases, with 10 bases between. The CDR3 is made up of 13 amino acids. Study-level points and caveats: Spike-wide vaccine-associated CD4 TCRs dominated at 160-218 and 743-854. Scientists sampled the repertoires only once the peak T cell response had passed.

This table comes from immunoSEQ multiplex PCR, and its TCRdb copy is limited to in-frame clones, with some not included. This table has more than 150,000 clones, 94% appearing once. The chain joins TRBV12-3 or TRBV12-4 to TRBJ1-5; no reliable D call. This receptor was taken from an adult in good health. The sequences come from peripheral blood, collected on day 0 of AZD1222 vaccination. The CDR3 reads CASSLGAYQPQHF. The CDR3 DNA reads as TGTGCCAGCAGTCTTGGCGCCTATCAGCCCCAGCATTTT.